Detailed here is one T cell receptor beta chain. The data stem from a study of blood T cell repertoires in COVID-19. Across the whole study: Samples taken during acute and convalescent COVID-19 were collected in the United States, Italy and Spain. T cells, B-cell-depleted T cells, or PBMCs supplied cDNA or gDNA.

Those who participated ranged in age from 18 to 89 years and resided in under 25 US areas. Clinical history reported by participants formed the basis on which cohorts were assigned. TCRdb keeps only in-frame clones here, not all; method: immunoSEQ multiplex PCR. The table lists fewer than 200,000 clones, about four fifths of them singletons. This CDR3 contains 18 residues. Germline trimming cut 2 bases from V and 5 bases from J; bases unmatched to any gene: 16. Looked up from germline, CDR1 is SGHAT and CDR2 is FQNNGV. This receptor was obtained from a woman in her twenties or thirties who had been exposed to COVID-19. Material for sequencing was PBMCs or T cells enriched from blood (not recorded which). The chain couples TRBV11-2 to TRBJ1-1, with 8 bases aligning to TRBD1. Written as DNA, the CDR3 is TGTGCCAGCAGCTTATGGTTCCAGGGGGCCAGGGGAGAGACTGAAGCTTTCTTT. Translation gives CASSLWFQGARGETEAFF.